One sample yielded the 12 T cell receptor beta chains listed below, sequenced in a study of T cells expressing NK-cell markers. TCRdb reprocessed the 5' RACE reads and keeps a single row for each CDR3 protein, giving no DNA. The listing contains about 540,000 distinct CDR3 sequences. What was sequenced was blood T cells: a sorted CD56 or NKG2C T cell subset, CD4+ or CD8+ T cells, or bulk PBMC T cells (not recorded which). The receptor set was obtained from a man between 18 and 35 years old in good health.

The gene calls are TRBV5-1 and TRBJ1-2; the D call of TRBD1 rests on TCRdb alone, since no DNA is present to check it. This CDR3 has 15 residues. The germline gives CDR1 SGHRS, CDR2 YFSETQ. This CDR3 is CASSSSPGFRDGYTF.

The chain combines TRBV9 with TRBJ1-2. This CDR3 has 13 amino acids. Germline loops: CDR1 SGDLS, CDR2 YYNGEE. The CDR3 is CASNTGPLTPYTF.

This chain links TRBV5-1 with TRBJ2-1; absent DNA, TCRdb's TRBD2 call cannot be checked. The CDR3 is 20 residues long. CDR1 is SGHRS, CDR2 YFSETQ, per germline. The CDR3 loop is CASTLLPGGQITSSYNEQFF.

V and J are TRBV5-4 and TRBJ2-1; the TCRdb D gene call, TRBD1, has no DNA to confirm it. Germline CDR1 SGHNT, CDR2 YYREEE (reference sequence). CDR3 size: 16 residues. The CDR3 spells CASSSPGTGGYNEQFF.

The chain carries TRBV7-9 and TRBJ2-1; no DNA is available, so the TRBD2 call from TCRdb remains unchecked. Germline-derived CDR1 and CDR2 are SEHNR and FQNEAQ (reference sequence). The CDR3 has 15 residues. CDR3 in amino acids: CASTPATSSGDEQFF.

This chain connects TRBV4-2 to TRBJ1-4; without DNA, the TCRdb call of TRBD1 cannot be checked. There are 14 residues in the CDR3. Germline assignment: CDR1 LGHNA and CDR2 YNFKEQ. Here the CDR3 reads CASSRGVSNEKLFF.

The CDR3 spells CSGASYNEQFF. The chain links TRBV29-1 to TRBJ2-1. The length of the CDR3 is 11 residues. The germline gives CDR1 SQVTM, CDR2 ANQGSEA.

The chain links TRBV12-3 or TRBV12-4 to TRBJ2-1; TCRdb outputs TRBD2, but without DNA this stays unchecked. The CDR3 extends over 13 amino acids. This CDR3 is CASTGLVSHEQFF.

The CDR3 protein is CASSYGFHGEQYF. The chain employs TRBV6-5 and TRBJ2-7. This CDR3 contains 13 residues. Germline CDR1 is MNHEY and CDR2 is SVGAGI.

The rearrangement uses TRBV4-1 and TRBJ2-2; TCRdb outputs TRBD1, but without DNA this stays unchecked. Germline CDR1 reads MGHRA; CDR2 reads YSYEKL. The CDR3 spans 18 residues. CDR3 residues: CASSHRERDFPNTGELFF.

This rearrangement joins TRBV20-1 to TRBJ2-1; TCRdb's assignment of TRBD2 cannot be checked, as there is no DNA. The CDR3 is made up of 16 amino acids. Germline-derived CDR1 and CDR2 are DFQATT and SNEGSKA (reference sequence). CDR3 loop: CSARDLAGRLNNEQFF.

V is TRBV12-3 or TRBV12-4 and J is TRBJ2-2. This CDR3 has 15 residues. The CDR3 loop is CASSSQGVGTGELFF.